A selection of T cell receptor beta chains follows, all from one sample in a study of T cell responses to AZD1222 COVID-19 vaccine. Data came from immunoSEQ multiplex PCR; TCRdb stores just in-frame clones and leaves some out. The repertoire holds some 110,000 clones, with around nine tenths as singletons. Sequenced material: peripheral blood, taken 28 days after the second dose of the MenACWY control vaccine. These receptors were obtained from an adult who received the MenACWY meningococcal vaccine as a control. Both conserved end residues are part of each CDR3. A D gene is named only where the DNA matches it firmly. For some rows the clone size is stated as once, few or many, or as a class when expanded; others skip it.

clone size | J gene | D gene | V gene | CDR3 DNA | CDR3 protein
NA | TRBJ1-1 | NA | TRBV7-2 | TGTGCCAGCAGCCCGAACAGGCTTTATGACACTGAAGCTTTCTTT | CASSPNRLYDTEAFF
NA | TRBJ2-3 | TRBD2 | TRBV7-9 | TGTGCCAGCAGCTTATTAGGCGGGGGGAGCACAGATACGCAGTATTTT | CASSLLGGGSTDTQYF
NA | TRBJ2-7 | NA | TRBV6-5 | TGTGCCAGCAGTTACTCTGGAGGGGTTTACGAGCAGTACTTC | CASSYSGGVYEQYF
NA | TRBJ2-3 | TRBD2 | TRBV4-1 | TGCGCCAGCAGCCAAGAGGGAATAGCGGGGGGGTACTACACAGATACGCAGTATTTT | CASSQEGIAGGYYTDTQYF
NA | TRBJ2-7 | NA | TRBV3-1/TRBV3-2 | TGTGCCAGCAGCCAAGCCGGGAAGCACAACGAGCAGTACTTC | CASSQAGKHNEQYF
NA | TRBJ1-4 | NA | TRBV5-8 | TGTGCCAGCAGCTTGTTAGGGAGACTACTGACTGATGAGGAAAAACTGTTTTTT | CASSLLGRLLTDEEKLFF
NA | TRBJ2-2 | TRBD1 | TRBV7-2 | TGTGCCAGCAGCCCAGAGACAGGGCCCGGGGAGCTGTTTTTT | CASSPETGPGELFF
NA | TRBJ1-4 | NA | TRBV18 | TGTGCCAGCTCACCGGACTGGGGAGCAACTAATGAAAAACTGTTTTTT | CASSPDWGATNEKLFF
NA | TRBJ2-2 | NA | TRBV5-5 | TGTGCCAGCAGCTTGATCGCGAACACCGGGGAGCTGTTTTTT | CASSLIANTGELFF
NA | TRBJ2-7 | TRBD1 | TRBV28 | TGTGCCAGCATCATAAGGGGACAGTCCTACGAGCAGTACTTC | CASIIRGQSYEQYF
NA | TRBJ1-1 | NA | TRBV19 | TGTGCCAGTAGTGGCAGGGCAAACACTGAAGCTTTCTTT | CASSGRANTEAFF
NA | TRBJ2-7 | NA | TRBV29-1 | TGCAGCGTTGTACTCGGCGGGTCCTACGAGCAGTACTTC | CSVVLGGSYEQYF
NA | TRBJ2-6 | NA | TRBV5-6 | TGTGCCAGCAGCTTGGGACAGTTAAGCTCTGGGGCCAACGTCCTGACTTTC | CASSLGQLSSGANVLTF
NA | TRBJ2-7 | TRBD1 | TRBV5-1 | TGCGCCAGCAGCTTGGGACAGGGCATCTACGAGCAGTACTTC | CASSLGQGIYEQYF
once | TRBJ1-6 | NA | TRBV14 | TGTGCCAGCAGACCGACACGAAATTCACCCCTCCACTTT | CASRPTRNSPLHF
NA | TRBJ1-1 | NA | TRBV18 | TGTGCCAGCTCGCTAGTTGGGGGCACTGAAGCTTTCTTT | CASSLVGGTEAFF
NA | TRBJ2-5 | NA | TRBV24-1 | TGTGCCACCAGTGATTTGAGGGACGGGTACCAAGAGACCCAGTACTTC | CATSDLRDGYQETQYF
few | TRBJ2-7 | NA | TRBV19 | TGTGCCAGTAGTATCAACCTTATGGGCGAGCAGTACTTC | CASSINLMGEQYF
once | TRBJ2-6 | NA | TRBV7-2 | TGTGCCAGCAGCACGCGGGATACTGGGGCCAACGTCCTGACTTTC | CASSTRDTGANVLTF
NA | TRBJ1-5 | TRBD1 | TRBV7-9 | TGTGCCAGCAGCGGACCGGTCGAGACAGGGGGATTGGGCAATCAGCCCCAGCATTTT | CASSGPVETGGLGNQPQHF
NA | TRBJ2-2 | TRBD1 | TRBV19 | TGTGCCAGTACTCTGGGGACAGGTGTGAACACCGGGGAGCTGTTTTTT | CASTLGTGVNTGELFF
once | TRBJ1-6 | NA | TRBV6-1 | TGTGCCAGCAGTGAGAAGGGGTGGAAGTCGTTCAGCTCCTATAATTCACCCCTCCACTTT | CASSEKGWKSFSSYNSPLHF
NA | TRBJ2-1 | NA | TRBV10-3 | TGTGCCATCATGGGGGGGGCCGGTGACCACTCCTACAATGAGCAGTTCTTC | CAIMGGAGDHSYNEQFF
NA | TRBJ2-4 | TRBD2 | TRBV5-1 | TGCGCCAGCAGCTTGGGACTAGCGAATGGCATTCAGTACTTC | CASSLGLANGIQYF
NA | TRBJ2-5 | NA | TRBV25-1 | TGTGCCAGCAGTGAAGGGAGCACGGGGTTAGGGGAGACCCAGTACTTC | CASSEGSTGLGETQYF
NA | TRBJ2-5 | NA | TRBV6-6 | TGTGCCACGTACCGCGGGACTTTGCAAGAGACCCAGTACTTC | CATYRGTLQETQYF
few | TRBJ2-5 | NA | TRBV7-3 | TGTGCCAGCAGCCCTAGTACCCCGGGGACCCAGTACTTC | CASSPSTPGTQYF
NA | TRBJ2-7 | TRBD1 | TRBV27 | TGTGCCAGCAGTCCCCCGACGGGGCAGGGGGCAAGATCCTACGAGCAGTACTTC | CASSPPTGQGARSYEQYF
NA | TRBJ2-7 | NA | TRBV7-2 | TGTGCCAGCAGCTCTTTACCCGAGACGGGTAAGAACTTC | CASSSLPETGKNF
NA | TRBJ2-5 | TRBD2 | TRBV4-2 | TGTGCCAGCAGCCAAACAAGCGGGGCCGACCAAGAGACCCAGTACTTC | CASSQTSGADQETQYF
NA | TRBJ1-1 | NA | TRBV3-1/TRBV3-2 | TGTGCCAGCAGCCAAGACCAGATAGCTGAAGCTTTCTTT | CASSQDQIAEAFF
NA | TRBJ1-1 | NA | TRBV7-2 | TGTGCCAGCAGCTTCACCCTCATGAACACTGAAGCTTTCTTT | CASSFTLMNTEAFF
NA | TRBJ1-5 | NA | TRBV6-1 | TGTGCCAGCAGTGAAAATTCCGGTCAGCCCCAGCATTTT | CASSENSGQPQHF
NA | TRBJ1-2 | NA | TRBV28 | TGTGCCAGCAGTGCTCCTGGAAAGTCCGGCTATGGCTACACCTTC | CASSAPGKSGYGYTF
few | TRBJ1-2 | TRBD1 | TRBV13 | TGTGCCAGCAGCGGCAACAGGGGCTATGGCTACACCTTC | CASSGNRGYGYTF
NA | TRBJ2-5 | TRBD2 | TRBV5-4 | TGTGCCAGCAGCCCCCCCGGGACTAGAGCCGAGACCCAGTACTTC | CASSPPGTRAETQYF
NA | TRBJ1-2 | NA | TRBV7-3 | TGTGCCAGCAGCTTAAAGGGTAGTCGGACTTACACCTTC | CASSLKGSRTYTF
once | TRBJ1-1 | NA | TRBV6-2/TRBV6-3 | TGTGCCAGCAGTTCCAACTTCCGGGGGCCTGTTGAAGCTTTCTTT | CASSSNFRGPVEAFF
NA | TRBJ2-7 | TRBD1 | TRBV6-2/TRBV6-3 | TGTGCCAGCAGTTACTCGCTTCAGGGACAGGGGACCTACGAGCAGTACTTC | CASSYSLQGQGTYEQYF
NA | TRBJ1-5 | TRBD1 | TRBV25-1 | TGTGCCAGCAGTAAGGGACAGGGGGGGAGTCAGCCCCAGCATTTT | CASSKGQGGSQPQHF
NA | TRBJ2-5 | TRBD2 | TRBV7-2 | TGTGCCAGCAGCTTAAGCGGGGGGGCAGCGACCCAGTACTTC | CASSLSGGAATQYF
NA | TRBJ2-7 | NA | TRBV27 | TGTGCCAGCCGTTTGGTTGTTTATGACGAGCAGTACTTC | CASRLVVYDEQYF
NA | TRBJ2-7 | NA | TRBV7-2 | TGTGCCAGCAGCCCCGAGCGAGCCTCCTACGAGCAGTACTTC | CASSPERASYEQYF
NA | TRBJ2-3 | TRBD1 | TRBV7-6 | TGTGCCAGCAGCCCCAGGACAGGGTCAGATACGCAGTATTTT | CASSPRTGSDTQYF
NA | TRBJ1-1 | NA | TRBV5-1 | TGCGCCAGCAGCTCCCAGGGCCGGGGGGGCACTGAAGCTTTCTTT | CASSSQGRGGTEAFF
NA | TRBJ1-4 | NA | TRBV28 | TGTGCCAGCAGTTTTACCGGGGTTGGTGAAAAACTGTTTTTT | CASSFTGVGEKLFF
NA | TRBJ1-3 | TRBD1 | TRBV12-3/TRBV12-4 | TGTGCCACACAGGGGAATGCTGGAAACACCATATATTTT | CATQGNAGNTIYF
few | TRBJ2-7 | TRBD1 | TRBV7-9 | TGTGCCAGCAGCTCCAGGGGGACAGGGCTCGACGAGCAGTACTTC | CASSSRGTGLDEQYF
NA | TRBJ1-4 | NA | TRBV28 | TGTGCCAGCAGTTTAACAGGGCACCGACTCCCGTTTTTT | CASSLTGHRLPFF